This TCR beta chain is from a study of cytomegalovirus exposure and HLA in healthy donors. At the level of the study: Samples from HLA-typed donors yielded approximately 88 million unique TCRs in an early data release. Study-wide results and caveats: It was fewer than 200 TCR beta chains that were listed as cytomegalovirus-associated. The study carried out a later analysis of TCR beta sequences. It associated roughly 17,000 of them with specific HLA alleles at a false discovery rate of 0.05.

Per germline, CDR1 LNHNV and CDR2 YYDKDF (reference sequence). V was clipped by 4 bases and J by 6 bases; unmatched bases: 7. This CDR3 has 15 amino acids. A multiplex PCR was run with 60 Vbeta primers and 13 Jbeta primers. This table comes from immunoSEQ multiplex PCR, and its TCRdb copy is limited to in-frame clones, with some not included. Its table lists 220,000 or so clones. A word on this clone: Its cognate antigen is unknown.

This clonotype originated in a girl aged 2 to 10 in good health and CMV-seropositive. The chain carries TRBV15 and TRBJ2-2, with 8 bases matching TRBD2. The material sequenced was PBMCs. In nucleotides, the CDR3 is TGTGCCACCAGCAATCCAGCGGGAGCCTCCGGGGAGCTGTTTTTT. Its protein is CATSNPAGASGELFF.